This entry lists 21 T cell receptor beta chains sequenced from one sample in a study of blood T cell repertoires in COVID-19. The protocol was immunoSEQ multiplex PCR, while the TCRdb copy is restricted to in-frame clones and leaves out a portion. The repertoire holds under 85,000 clones, with under 85% as singletons. The source material was peripheral blood. Receptors originate from a human donor in a cohort sampled during active COVID-19.

V is TRBV6-5 and J is TRBJ1-5, with D unclear. The CDR3 has 13 residues. The V gene's germline CDR1 is MNHEY and CDR2 SVGAGI. The germline V and J ends were trimmed by 7 bases and 3 bases, with 10 bases remaining between them. CDR3 bases: TGTGCCAGCATGGGAGCCCTCAATCAGCCCCAGCATTTT. This gives the protein CASMGALNQPQHF.

V is TRBV24-1 and J is TRBJ1-1; D possibly corresponds to TRBD1 (5 bases). The germline CDR1 and CDR2 sequences are KGHDR and SFDVKD. This CDR3 has 12 amino acids. Between the trimmed V and J ends, which lost 5 bases and 6 bases, there was a span of 9 bases. The CDR3 region has the DNA TGTGCCACCAGTGGGGGCAGTGCTGAAGCTTTCTTT. Encoded protein: CATSGGSAEAFF.

This clone was observed a handful of times. The chain combines TRBV10-1 with TRBJ1-1, with D possibly matching TRBD1 (5 bases). CDR1 is WNHNN, CDR2 SYGVQD, per germline (reference sequence). The germline V and J ends were trimmed by 3 bases and 5 bases, with 10 bases remaining between them. This CDR3 contains 13 residues. This CDR3 reads CASSDGAWTEAFF. The CDR3 DNA reads as TGCGCCAGCAGTGATGGGGCTTGGACTGAAGCTTTCTTT.

This clone has only a few counts. The J gene is TRBJ1-3, the V gene TRBV7-9, with TRBD1 identical over 8 bases. Germline trimming cut 3 bases from V and 2 bases from J; bases unmatched to any gene: 3. Germline V gene lookup returns CDR1 SEHNR and CDR2 FQNEAQ (reference sequence). The CDR3 has 15 residues. CDR3 protein: CASSFGRGPGNTIYF. The CDR3 DNA follows: TGTGCCAGCAGCTTCGGCAGGGGGCCTGGAAACACCATATATTTT.

This clone has a handful of counts. V gene TRBV6-5 combines with J gene TRBJ2-7; D perhaps matches TRBD1 (6 bases). V lost 4 bases and J 3 bases, leaving 16 bases between the germline ends. The CDR3 has 15 amino acids. Germline V CDR1 and CDR2: MNHEY, SVGAGI. For the CDR3, the DNA is TGTGCCAGCAGTTTCTATCCGGGACACCTCTACGAGCAGTACTTC. Protein sequence: CASSFYPGHLYEQYF.

This sequence joins TRBV5-8 and TRBJ1-1; no clear D gene. The CDR3 runs to 14 residues. CDR1 and CDR2 (germline): SGHTS, YDEGEE. V lost 1 base and J lost 5, with 12 bases in between. CDR3 sequence (DNA): TGTGCCAGCAGCTTGCGAGCCTGGGAGACTGAAGCTTTCTTT. Protein: CASSLRAWETEAFF.

The chain joins TRBV9 to TRBJ1-6; 7 nucleotides line up with TRBD1. The V gene end was trimmed by 6 bases and the J gene end by 10 bases; junction bases not matched to a gene: 7. The CDR3 spans 13 residues. The V gene's germline CDR1 is SGDLS and CDR2 YYNGEE. The CDR3 sequence is CASTRDSDSPLHF. The DNA of the CDR3 is TGTGCCAGCACCCGGGACAGTGACTCACCCCTCCACTTT.

This clone was counted a single time. The chain is built from TRBV6-6 and TRBJ2-5; TRBD1 might be the D (5 bases). Germline V gene sequence: CDR1 MNHNY, CDR2 SVGAGI (reference sequence). The length of the CDR3 is 12 residues. V lost 6 bases and J 5 bases, leaving 10 bases between the germline ends. The CDR3 coding sequence is TGTGCCAGCAGGGGGCTGGGGGAGACCCAGTACTTC. It translates to CASRGLGETQYF.

The chain joins TRBV7-3 to TRBJ2-3; no clear D. Germline-derived CDR1 and CDR2 are SGHTA and FQGTGA. V was clipped by 2 bases and J by 1 base, with 10 bases between them. The CDR3 totals 15 residues. The CDR3 is CASSLWVAGTDTQYF. CDR3 bases: TGTGCCAGCAGCTTATGGGTTGCGGGCACAGATACGCAGTATTTT. Filled out from reference TRBV7-3 and TRBJ2-3, the complete variable domain reads GAGVSQTPSNKVTEKGKYVELRCDPISGHTALYWYRQSLGQGPEFLIYFQGTGAADDSGLPNDRFFAVRPEGSVSTLKIQRTERGDSAVYLCASSLWVAGTDTQYFGPGTRLTVL.

A note on this clone: The conserved phenylalanine or tryptophan normally closing the CDR3 is absent here, so this likely arose from a read error. The chain links TRBV6-2 or TRBV6-3 to TRBJ1-6; no firm D call. V shed 2 bases and J shed 8 bases, with 25 bases lying between them. In germline, CDR1 is MNHEY, CDR2 SVGEGT. The CDR3 extends over 19 amino acids. The CDR3 DNA is TGTGCCAGCAGTTACCGCTCTTTCGATACGGGGTCGAGGGATTCACCCCTCCACCTT. The encoded protein is CASSYRSFDTGSRDSPLHL.

The rearrangement links TRBV9 to TRBJ2-3, with D tentatively TRBD1 (6 bases). CDR1 and CDR2 (germline): SGDLS, YYNGEE. V was shortened by 2 bases and J by 6 bases, with 19 bases between the two germline ends. The CDR3 is 16 residues long. DNA for the CDR3: TGTGCCAGCAGCGTGATGGGTGGGGGCGCCGGGGATACGCAGTATTTT. This encodes CASSVMGGGAGDTQYF.

A single count supports this clone. The chain links TRBV6-2 or TRBV6-3 to TRBJ1-5; D not certain. Germline V gene sequence: CDR1 MNHEY, CDR2 SVGEGT. The CDR3 extends over 17 amino acids. V shed 3 bases and J shed 4 bases, with 19 bases lying between them. CDR3 amino acids: CASSYGDGLEGNQPQHF. Written as DNA, the CDR3 is TGTGCCAGCAGTTATGGAGACGGATTGGAGGGTAATCAGCCCCAGCATTTT.

This chain links TRBV7-2 with TRBJ2-7; 7 nucleotides line up with TRBD1. CDR1 is SGHTA and CDR2 is FQGNSA in the germline V gene. The CDR3 covers 15 residues. Trimming took 1 base from V and 5 from J; bases not matched to a gene: 8. CDR3: CASSLVKGQRNEQYF. CDR3 nucleotides: TGTGCCAGCAGCTTAGTAAAGGGACAGAGAAACGAGCAGTACTTC.

The V and J genes are TRBV6-1 and TRBJ2-7; D is perhaps TRBD2 (5 bases). V lost 2 bases, J lost 4 bases, and 15 bases lay in between. The CDR3 is 15 residues long. The germline V gene encodes CDR1 MNHNS and CDR2 SASEGT. The CDR3 nucleotides read TGTGCCAGCAGTGAATTTTGGGCAGGAGGATACGAGCAGTACTTC. Translation: CASSEFWAGGYEQYF.

V and J are TRBV29-1 and TRBJ1-5; 9 nucleotides agree with TRBD1. Germline V gene sequence: CDR1 SQVTM, CDR2 ANQGSEA. CDR3 length: 14 amino acids. V lost 6 bases and J lost 5; bases outside the gene matches: 8. The CDR3 spells CSVRNRGRDQPQHF. The CDR3 nucleotides read TGCAGCGTCAGGAACAGGGGGCGAGATCAGCCCCAGCATTTT.

This rearrangement joins TRBV5-6 to TRBJ1-2; unclear D gene. The CDR3 totals 13 residues. Trimming took 0 bases from V and 2 from J, leaving 5 bases between them. Per the germline V gene, CDR1 is SGHDT and CDR2 is YYEEEE. The CDR3 region is CASSLEQNYGYTF. The CDR3 coding sequence is TGTGCCAGCAGCTTGGAACAGAACTATGGCTACACCTTC.

V is TRBV10-3 and J is TRBJ2-7, with D tentatively TRBD1 (6 bases). The germline V gene has CDR1 ENHRY and CDR2 SYGVKD. Trimming took off 3 bases at V and 1 base at J, with 19 bases between the two ends. This CDR3 contains 17 residues. The CDR3 bases are TGTGCCATCAGTGAAACAGGCCGACAGGCACTATCCTACGAGCAGTACTTC. It yields the protein CAISETGRQALSYEQYF.

V and J are TRBV24-1 and TRBJ2-1; a possible D gene is TRBD1 (6 bases). The CDR3 extends over 17 amino acids. Germline CDR1 reads KGHDR; CDR2 reads SFDVKD. V was trimmed by 3 bases and J by 2 bases, leaving 16 bases between them. The CDR3 here is CATSDKTTGFPYNEQFF. The CDR3 nucleotides read TGTGCCACCAGTGATAAAACCACAGGGTTCCCCTACAATGAGCAGTTCTTC.

The rearrangement joins TRBV5-1 to TRBJ1-2; the match to TRBD1 covers 9 bases. The V gene end was trimmed by 2 bases and the J gene end by 2 bases; junction bases not matched to a gene: 1. Germline V gene lookup returns CDR1 SGHRS and CDR2 YFSETQ. There are 14 residues in the CDR3. This chain's CDR3 is CASSLQGANYGYTF. CDR3 coding DNA: TGCGCCAGCAGCTTACAGGGGGCCAACTATGGCTACACCTTC.

The chain's CDR3 is CAGGVADTQYF. The CDR3 coding sequence is TGTGCGGGGGGGGTGGCAGATACGCAGTATTTT. This sequence joins TRBV2 and TRBJ2-3; the match to TRBD2 covers 7 bases. CDR3 size: 11 residues. CDR1 and CDR2 from the germline V gene are SNHLY and FYNNEI.

This sequence joins TRBV7-2 and TRBJ1-4, with 8 bases matching TRBD1. V lost 5 bases to trimming and J lost 5 bases; unmatched junction nucleotides: 7. The CDR3 contains 15 residues. Germline-derived CDR1 and CDR2 are SGHTA and FQGNSA. CDR3 nucleotide sequence: TGTGCCAGCAGCGTCCCGGGACAGGCAAATGAAAAACTGTTTTTT. It yields the protein CASSVPGQANEKLFF.